This is a list of T cell receptor beta chains from one sample in a study of shared clonotypes between healthy human individuals. Method: immunoSEQ multiplex PCR; TCRdb's copy keeps in-frame clones and lacks some. The table shows roughly 2 million clones, with nearly 97% occurring only once. The sample taken for sequencing was naive CD4+ T cells sorted from blood. All receptors derive from a man younger than 35 in good health. The CDR3 runs from the conserved cysteine through the conserved F or W. A D gene is named only where the DNA matches it firmly. Size values are once, few and many counts, or a class for expanded clones, and some rows have none.

d_gene	abundance	v_gene	j_gene	CDR3aa	CDR3nt
.	once	TRBV28	TRBJ1-2	CASSLHSAGVGGYTF	TGTGCCAGCAGCCTACACTCTGCGGGGGTAGGGGGCTACACCTTC
.	.	TRBV6-5	TRBJ2-7	CASSYTGSVYEQYF	TGTGCCAGCAGTTACACGGGGTCGGTCTACGAGCAGTACTTC
TRBD2	.	TRBV11-2	TRBJ2-3	CASSRRGIAGPSDTQYF	TGTGCCAGCAGCCGGAGAGGAATAGCGGGTCCTTCGGATACGCAGTATTTT
.	.	TRBV7-6	TRBJ2-7	CASSSNSMGYEQYF	TGTGCCAGCAGCTCCAACTCTATGGGCTACGAGCAGTACTTC
.	once	TRBV4-1	TRBJ1-5	CASSQVGRTENQPQHF	TGCGCCAGCAGCCAAGTCGGCAGGACAGAGAATCAGCCCCAGCATTTT
.	.	TRBV29-1	TRBJ2-7	CSVGLGGKSYEQYF	TGCAGCGTCGGCTTGGGGGGAAAGTCCTACGAGCAGTACTTC
TRBD2	.	TRBV5-1	TRBJ2-3	CASSLTSGSTDTQYF	TGCGCCAGCAGCTTGACTAGCGGAAGCACAGATACGCAGTATTTT
.	.	TRBV14	TRBJ1-4	CASSHPTGRGEKLFF	TGTGCCAGCAGCCATCCCACAGGGAGAGGGGAAAAACTGTTTTTT
.	.	TRBV18	TRBJ1-6	CASSPPTVANNSPLHF	TGTGCCAGCTCACCACCCACAGTCGCTAACAATTCACCCCTCCACTTT
.	once	TRBV2	TRBJ2-7	CARGLLAANEQYF	TGTGCCAGGGGTCTTTTAGCAGCCAACGAGCAGTACTTC
.	.	TRBV28	TRBJ1-2	CASSPGHYGYTF	TGTGCCAGCAGCCCCGGCCACTATGGCTACACCTTC
.	few	TRBV6-1	TRBJ1-2	CASSERTDYGYTF	TGTGCCAGCAGTGAACGGACCGACTATGGCTACACCTTC
.	.	TRBV7-9	TRBJ2-7	CASSPWGGPSYEQYF	TGTGCCAGCAGCCCTTGGGGGGGCCCCTCCTACGAGCAGTACTTC
.	.	TRBV2	TRBJ2-7	CASSEGRGDYEQYF	TGTGCCAGCAGTGAAGGCAGGGGGGACTACGAGCAGTACTTC
TRBD1	.	TRBV5-6	TRBJ1-6	CASSRRTGGYNSPLHF	TGTGCCAGCAGCCGCAGGACAGGGGGCTATAATTCACCCCTCCACTTT
.	few	TRBV19	TRBJ1-1	CASSLTGNTEAFF	TGTGCCAGTAGCCTGACGGGGAACACTGAAGCTTTCTTT
.	.	TRBV29-1	TRBJ2-3	CSVVRGTDTQYF	TGCAGCGTTGTTAGGGGAACAGATACGCAGTATTTT
.	.	TRBV7-7	TRBJ2-2	CASSHEATGELFF	TGTGCTAGCAGCCACGAAGCAACCGGGGAGCTGTTTTTT
TRBD1	.	TRBV28	TRBJ1-6	CASSPRDRGVSPLHF	TGTGCCAGCAGTCCCCGGGACAGGGGTGTGTCACCCCTCCACTTT
.	.	TRBV30	TRBJ2-5	CAWRVHEEETQYF	TGTGCCTGGAGAGTCCACGAAGAAGAGACCCAGTACTTC
.	.	TRBV6-5	TRBJ1-2	CASSFDPSRGDYGYTF	TGTGCCAGCAGTTTTGATCCATCACGAGGAGACTATGGCTACACCTTC
.	once	TRBV9	TRBJ2-3	CASSVWGLLTDTQYF	TGTGCCAGCAGCGTATGGGGACTTCTCACAGATACGCAGTATTTT
.	.	TRBV7-3	TRBJ2-1	CASSLQSSSYNEQFF	TGTGCCAGCAGCTTGCAGTCGAGCTCCTACAATGAGCAGTTCTTC
.	.	TRBV19	TRBJ2-7	CASSSLTGFEQYF	TGTGCCAGTAGTTCGTTGACAGGTTTCGAGCAGTACTTC
TRBD1	.	TRBV7-9	TRBJ1-1	CASSSGQVVSSHTEAFF	TGTGCCAGCAGCTCAGGACAGGTCGTTTCGTCTCACACTGAAGCTTTCTTT
TRBD1	.	TRBV7-9	TRBJ1-1	CASSLERTGRNTEAFF	TGTGCCAGCAGCTTGGAGAGGACAGGGCGGAACACTGAAGCTTTCTTT
.	.	TRBV6-5	TRBJ1-6	CASRSVANSPLHF	TGTGCCAGCAGGTCCGTGGCGAATTCACCCCTCCACTTT
TRBD1	.	TRBV5-1	TRBJ1-4	CASSRDRVGEKLFF	TGCGCCAGCAGCAGGGACAGGGTTGGAGAAAAACTGTTTTTT
.	.	TRBV27	TRBJ1-1	CASSLLSRRNTEAFF	TGTGCCAGCAGTTTATTGAGTCGGAGGAACACTGAAGCTTTCTTT
TRBD1	.	TRBV6-1	TRBJ2-7	CASSDRDRVYFEQYF	TGTGCCAGCAGTGACCGGGACAGGGTGTATTTCGAGCAGTACTTC
.	.	TRBV7-9	TRBJ1-1	CASSFSLVNTEAFF	TGTGCCAGCAGCTTTTCTCTGGTGAACACTGAAGCTTTCTTT
TRBD1	.	TRBV4-1	TRBJ1-5	CASSWDRGSQPQHF	TGCGCCAGCAGCTGGGACAGGGGGAGTCAGCCCCAGCATTTT
.	.	TRBV29-1	TRBJ2-5	CSVGWMETQYF	TGCAGCGTCGGCTGGATGGAGACCCAGTACTTC